A single sample is the source of the 30 T cell receptor beta chains below, sequenced in a study of CD8 T cells in ankylosing spondylitis. TCRdb analysed the 5' RACE reads with MiXCR anew, one entry per CDR3 protein. The sample contains approximately 140,000 distinct CDR3 sequences, 44% of which appear only once. The specimen sequenced was synovial fluid, either unsorted or a sorted T cell fraction (not recorded which). The receptors come from a male donor with ankylosing spondylitis.

This clonotype has just a few counts. V gene TRBV2 combines with J gene TRBJ1-2, with no clear D. The V and J ends lost 2 bases and 0 bases respectively, with 10 bases between them. This CDR3 contains 15 residues. Germline V CDR1 and CDR2: SNHLY, FYNNEI. The CDR3 DNA is TGTGCCAGCAGTGAAAATACAGACTCTAACTATGGCTACACCTTC. It encodes CASSENTDSNYGYTF.

CDR3 in amino acids: CASSLVGRGARREQYF. CDR3 DNA: TGTGCCAGCAGCTTAGTCGGGCGGGGGGCCCGTAGGGAGCAGTACTTC. The chain has TRBV13 and TRBJ2-7, with 8 bases identical to TRBD2. Germline CDR1 is PRHDT and CDR2 is FYEKMQ (reference sequence). V shed 1 base and J 7 bases; nucleotides not matched to a gene: 12. The CDR3 consists of 16 residues.

This clonotype was detected ten times or more. CDR3 sequence: CASSQGDRGNQPQHF. The DNA of the CDR3 is TGCGCCAGCAGCCAAGGGGACAGGGGAAATCAGCCCCAGCATTTT. V usage is TRBV4-1 and J usage is TRBJ1-5, with 10 bases matching TRBD1. The J segment lost 4 bases and the V segment lost 1 base, leaving 1 base of the junction unmatched. Germline V lookup: CDR1 MGHRA, CDR2 YSYEKL. This CDR3 is 15 amino acids long.

V and J are TRBV5-1 and TRBJ2-3, with D uncertain. The CDR3 contains 15 residues. Germline CDR1 and CDR2: SGHRS and YFSETQ. Trimming stripped 6 bases from V and 2 bases from J, with 16 bases between. The CDR3 DNA reads as TGCGCCAGCAACATGCACAAGCTACCCACAGATACGCAGTATTTT. This sequence encodes CASNMHKLPTDTQYF.

A few counts support this clonotype. The J gene is TRBJ1-1, the V gene TRBV27; a weak D match, TRBD1 (5 bases). The germline V gene has CDR1 MNHEY and CDR2 SMNVEV (reference sequence). With 2 bases removed from V and 6 bases from J, the gap between germline ends came to 13 bases. The CDR3 consists of 14 residues. The chain's CDR3 is CASSLVGEGPEAFF. The CDR3 coding sequence is TGTGCCAGCAGTTTAGTCGGGGAGGGACCTGAAGCTTTCTTT.

This clonotype was detected a few times. The chain has TRBV5-1 and TRBJ2-7; D uncertain. The CDR3 length is 8 residues. CDR1 is SGHRS and CDR2 is YFSETQ in the germline V gene. V lost 4 bases and J 12 bases, leaving 5 bases between the germline ends. CDR3 in amino acids: CASSPWYF. The CDR3 bases are TGCGCCAGCAGCCCCTGGTACTTC.

In its sample, this clonotype was seen a few times. The rearrangement uses TRBV29-1 and TRBJ1-2; D is perhaps TRBD1 (5 bases). The V end lost 5 bases, the J end lost 3 bases, and 13 bases lay between the germline ends. The CDR3 is 13 amino acids. The germline CDR1 and CDR2 sequences are SQVTM and ANQGSEA. The CDR3 DNA sequence: TGCAGCGTTTGGCAGGGTCTTGACTATGGCTACACCTTC. Protein sequence: CSVWQGLDYGYTF.

The V gene is TRBV18, the J gene TRBJ1-1; D call uncertain. This CDR3 is 15 amino acids long. With 3 bases removed from V and 3 bases from J, the gap between germline ends came to 14 bases. CDR1 and CDR2 from the germline V gene are KGHSH and LQKENI. CDR3 DNA sequence: TGTGCCAGCTCACCGGTCGAAAGTTCTGACACTGAAGCTTTCTTT. This gives the protein CASSPVESSDTEAFF.

The chain is built from TRBV5-1 and TRBJ1-2; unclear D gene. This CDR3 region has 14 residues. Germline V CDR1 and CDR2: SGHRS, YFSETQ. Trimming left V 0 bases short and J 3 bases short, with 9 bases between. The CDR3 loop reads CASSLVVGYYGYTF. As DNA, the CDR3 is TGCGCCAGCAGCTTGGTTGTCGGATACTATGGCTACACCTTC.

A few counts support this clonotype. The V call is TRBV5-1, the J call TRBJ2-1; no clear D gene. There are 16 residues in the CDR3. Trimming took off 4 bases at V and 6 bases at J, with 20 bases between the two ends. Germline V gene sequence: CDR1 SGHRS, CDR2 YFSETQ. CDR3 nucleotide sequence: TGCGCCAGCAGCGCGTCATTGGGGATAGGGATCAATGAGCAGTTCTTC. It specifies CASSASLGIGINEQFF. The whole variable domain, filled in from reference TRBV5-1 and TRBJ2-1, reads KAGVTQTPRYLIKTRGQQVTLSCSPISGHRSVSWYQQTPGQGLQFLFEYFSETQRNKGNFPGRFSGRQFSNSRSEMNVSTLELGDSALYLCASSASLGIGINEQFFGPGTRLTVL.

There are a few counts of this clonotype. V usage is TRBV5-8 and J usage is TRBJ2-7; 7 bases are a match to TRBD2. V was pared by 3 bases and J by 4 bases, with 16 bases of the junction left unmatched. The germline V gene encodes CDR1 SGHTS and CDR2 YDEGEE. The CDR3 is 17 amino acids. Written as DNA, the CDR3 is TGTGCCAGCAGCTCGAAGAGGGAGGGACTATCACGGTACGAGCAGTACTTC. Protein sequence: CASSSKREGLSRYEQYF.

This clonotype was counted a few times. V and J are TRBV4-1 and TRBJ2-1; D remains ambiguous. Germline lookup yields CDR1 MGHRA and CDR2 YSYEKL. The CDR3 runs 16 residues. The germline V and J ends were trimmed by 1 base and 0 bases, with 10 bases remaining between them. The CDR3: CASSQGSVLSYNEQFF. CDR3 nucleotides: TGCGCCAGCAGCCAAGGGTCGGTCCTCTCCTACAATGAGCAGTTCTTC.

This rearrangement joins TRBV29-1 to TRBJ2-5; 15 positions match TRBD2. The CDR3 sequence is 14 residues long. In germline, CDR1 is SQVTM, CDR2 ANQGSEA. V lost 3 bases and J lost 5; bases outside the gene matches: 1. In DNA form, the CDR3 reads TGCAGCGTTGACGGACTAGCGGGGGGGGAGACCCAGTACTTC. Translated: CSVDGLAGGETQYF.

Many counts were recorded for this clonotype. The chain combines TRBV11-2 with TRBJ1-1; no definite D call. This CDR3 is 12 amino acids long. CDR1 is SGHAT, CDR2 FQNNGV, per germline. V gave up 5 bases and J gave up 7 bases, with 11 bases separating them. The CDR3 DNA reads as TGTGCCAGCAGCCTAGCGGTAAATGAAGCTTTCTTT. This translates into CASSLAVNEAFF.

CDR3 region: CASSFPQGAVTDTQYF. In DNA, the CDR3 is TGTGCCAGCAGTTTCCCTCAGGGGGCGGTCACAGATACGCAGTATTTT. This chain links TRBV28 with TRBJ2-3, with TRBD1 matching over 8 bases. From germline, CDR1 is MDHEN and CDR2 SYDVKM. CDR3 size: 16 residues. V lost 3 bases to trimming and J lost 2 bases; unmatched junction nucleotides: 7.

This clonotype was seen only a few times. V usage is TRBV12-3 or TRBV12-4 and J usage is TRBJ2-5; TRBD2 agrees at 15 bases. The V segment lost 4 bases and the J segment 1 base; nucleotides outside the gene matches: 1. The CDR3 length is 16 residues. CDR3 in DNA: TGTGCCAGCAGTTCGGGACTAGCGGGGGGCCAAGAGACCCAGTACTTC. Translation gives CASSSGLAGGQETQYF.

This chain uses TRBV9 with TRBJ2-2; the D gene is possibly TRBD1 (6 bases). In germline, CDR1 is SGDLS, CDR2 YYNGEE. The V end was cut by 3 bases, the J end by 5 bases, with 17 bases between. The CDR3 contains 16 residues. CDR3 in amino acids: CASSDSNRVKTGELFF. The CDR3 DNA is TGTGCCAGCAGCGACTCTAACAGGGTAAAGACCGGGGAGCTGTTTTTT.

This chain uses TRBV9 with TRBJ2-1, with D possibly being TRBD1 (6 bases). Germline V gene lookup returns CDR1 SGDLS and CDR2 YYNGEE. V was clipped by 0 bases and J by 0 bases, with 13 bases between them. This CDR3 has 17 residues. The CDR3 nucleotides read TGTGCCAGCAGCGTAGAGGGACACCAGAGCTCCTACAATGAGCAGTTCTTC. Translated: CASSVEGHQSSYNEQFF.

This chain links TRBV2 with TRBJ2-1; 11 bases align to TRBD2. Germline CDR1 is SNHLY and CDR2 is FYNNEI. The length of the CDR3 is 16 residues. Unmatched junction bases numbered 9, after V lost 4 bases and J lost 7 bases. DNA for the CDR3: TGTGCCAGCAGTGTACTAGCGGGAGATCTGAAAAATGAGCAGTTCTTC. Its translation is CASSVLAGDLKNEQFF. The full variable domain, in which reference TRBV2 and TRBJ2-1 provide the parts outside the CDR3, is EPEVTQTPSHQVTQMGQEVILRCVPISNHLYFYWYRQILGQKVEFLVSFYNNEISEKSEIFDDQFSVERPDGSNFTLKIRSTKLEDSAMYFCASSVLAGDLKNEQFFGPGTRLTVL.

The V gene is TRBV7-9, the J gene TRBJ2-3; 9 positions match TRBD2. The CDR3 covers 16 residues. Germline V gene data show CDR1 as SEHNR and CDR2 as FQNEAQ (reference sequence). V lost 0 bases to trimming and J lost 2 bases; unmatched junction nucleotides: 3. As DNA, the CDR3 is TGTGCCAGCAGCTTAGCGCTAGCGGGACTCACAGATACGCAGTATTTT. This sequence encodes CASSLALAGLTDTQYF.

This clonotype turned up a few times. The chain combines TRBV6-1 with TRBJ2-5, with TRBD2 matching 10 bases. V lost 2 bases and J lost 11; bases outside the gene matches: 14. Germline values: CDR1 MNHNS, CDR2 SASEGT. This CDR3 is built from 16 residues. The CDR3 coding sequence is TGTGCCAGCAGTGAATGGCAACTAGCGGGACAAGAGTCGCAGTACTTC. It encodes CASSEWQLAGQESQYF.

This clonotype was seen more than once but under ten times. V gene TRBV10-3 combines with J gene TRBJ2-2; the D gene is possibly TRBD1 (6 bases). Trimming removed 7 bases from V and 4 bases from J, with 13 bases in between. Germline loops: CDR1 ENHRY, CDR2 SYGVKD. There are 14 residues in the CDR3. The CDR3 loop is CAIKTGLGTGELFF. The CDR3 nucleotides read TGTGCCATCAAAACAGGGCTAGGCACCGGGGAGCTGTTTTTT.

The chain links TRBV16 to TRBJ2-3, with 11 bases identical to TRBD2. Germline V lookup: CDR1 KGHSY, CDR2 FQNENV. This CDR3 has 16 residues. The V segment lost 3 bases and the J segment 6 bases; nucleotides outside the gene matches: 8. The CDR3 DNA sequence: TGTGCCAGCAGCCACCGAGCTAGCGGGAGGAGGGATACGCAGTATTTT. It yields the protein CASSHRASGRRDTQYF.

CDR3 DNA: TGTGCCAGCAGCCCCCTGGACAGGGGAACCTACGAGCAGTACTTC. Translated: CASSPLDRGTYEQYF. The chain uses TRBV3-1 and TRBJ2-7; 9 nucleotides agree with TRBD1. The V gene end was trimmed by 4 bases and the J gene end by 2 bases; junction bases not matched to a gene: 6. Germline V gives CDR1 LGHDT, CDR2 YNNKEL (reference sequence). The CDR3 runs to 15 residues.

The chain is built from TRBV18 and TRBJ2-7, with 7 bases that match TRBD2. CDR3 length: 12 residues. V shed 3 bases and J 5 bases; nucleotides not matched to a gene: 1. Per germline, CDR1 KGHSH and CDR2 LQKENI. The CDR3 region has the DNA TGTGCCAGCTCACCGGGGGGGGACGAGCAGTACTTC. It translates to CASSPGGDEQYF.

The genes are TRBV6-1 and TRBJ1-2, with 7 bases that match TRBD1. Germline CDR1 reads MNHNS; CDR2 reads SASEGT. V shed 6 bases, J shed 3 bases, and the junction held 7 bases outside the gene matches. The CDR3 totals 14 residues. As DNA, the CDR3 is TGTGCCAGCAGGGATAAACAGGGGTACTATGGCTACACCTTC. Its protein product is CASRDKQGYYGYTF.

A single count supports this clonotype. The chain links TRBV29-1 to TRBJ2-7; weak D call: TRBD2 (6 bases). This CDR3 comprises 14 residues. The germline V gene encodes CDR1 SQVTM and CDR2 ANQGSEA. Trimming stripped 1 base from V and 3 bases from J, with 13 bases between. In DNA, the CDR3 is TGCAGCGTTGAAGTCGGGACTCAAGGCTACGAGCAGTACTTC. Its protein product is CSVEVGTQGYEQYF.

V and J are TRBV5-6 and TRBJ2-2, with D unclear. The length of the CDR3 is 16 residues. In germline, CDR1 is SGHDT, CDR2 YYEEEE. Trimming took off 3 bases at V and 0 bases at J, with 12 bases between the two ends. CDR3 loop: CASSSQAIANTGELFF. DNA for the CDR3: TGTGCCAGCAGCTCGCAGGCCATCGCGAACACCGGGGAGCTGTTTTTT. The entire variable domain, with the rest obtained from reference TRBV5-6 and TRBJ2-2, is as follows: DAGVTQSPTHLIKTRGQQVTLRCSPKSGHDTVSWYQQALGQGPQFIFQYYEEEERQRGNFPDRFSGHQFPNYSSELNVNALLLGDSALYLCASSSQAIANTGELFFGEGSRLTVL.

This clonotype occurred a few times. The J gene is TRBJ1-1, the V gene TRBV11-2, with no clear D. The CDR3 has 13 residues. Germline V gene sequence: CDR1 SGHAT, CDR2 FQNNGV. With 1 base removed from V and 3 bases from J, the gap between germline ends came to 6 bases. CDR3 in amino acids: CASSLGGHTEAFF. The DNA of the CDR3 is TGTGCCAGCAGCTTAGGGGGTCACACTGAAGCTTTCTTT.

This clonotype was found once. The chain is built from TRBV28 and TRBJ1-2; D is perhaps TRBD1 (5 bases). Germline V CDR1 and CDR2: MDHEN, SYDVKM. Trimming left V 7 bases short and J 5 bases short, with 11 bases between. The CDR3 is 12 amino acids. The CDR3 loop is CASNHRGYGYTF. DNA of the CDR3: TGTGCCAGCAACCACCGGGGGTATGGCTACACCTTC.